The 24 T cell receptor beta chains below were found in one sample sequenced in a study of blood T cell repertoires in COVID-19. Sequencing used immunoSEQ multiplex PCR; TCRdb keeps in-frame clones, though not all of them. Of under 350,000 clones listed, around 85% are singletons. The sequenced sample consisted of peripheral blood. The receptors derive from a human donor in a cohort sampled during active COVID-19.

J is TRBJ1-1 and V is TRBV11-2; 7 nucleotides line up with TRBD1. Trimming removed 1 base from V and 0 bases from J; junction bases left unmatched: 11. Germline CDR1 reads SGHAT; CDR2 reads FQNNGV. The CDR3 has 18 residues. The CDR3 DNA follows: TGTGCCAGCAGCTTAGTCCTCTTGCGACAGGGATTGAACACTGAAGCTTTCTTT. It encodes CASSLVLLRQGLNTEAFF.

The chain is built from TRBV11-2 and TRBJ1-2; D not resolved. Germline V gene sequence: CDR1 SGHAT, CDR2 FQNNGV. The CDR3 is 13 residues long. V was pared by 1 base and J by 8 bases, with 11 bases between. CDR3 region: CASSLGGGGGYTF. The DNA of the CDR3 is TGTGCCAGCAGCTTAGGAGGTGGAGGAGGCTACACCTTC.

CDR3 sequence reads: CASSESASGGAGDTQYF. CDR3 in DNA: TGCGCCAGCAGTGAGTCGGCTAGCGGGGGGGCAGGGGATACGCAGTATTTT. The V gene is TRBV10-1, the J gene TRBJ2-3, with 12 bases matching TRBD2. After removal of 0 bases from V and 6 bases from J, the junction contained 7 bases not matched to a gene. The germline gives CDR1 WNHNN, CDR2 SYGVQD (reference sequence). The CDR3 is made up of 17 amino acids.

The rearrangement uses TRBV24-1 and TRBJ2-3, with TRBD2 as a possible D gene (8 bases). The length of the CDR3 is 16 residues. Germline V lookup: CDR1 KGHDR, CDR2 SFDVKD. V lost 2 bases to trimming and J lost 3 bases, with 14 bases between them. The CDR3 bases are TGTGCCACCAGTGATTCGGGAGGGGGCGGGACAGATACGCAGTATTTT. Amino acid sequence: CATSDSGGGGTDTQYF.

This clone is a singleton in its sample. The chain joins TRBV3-1 (or the pseudogene TRBV3-2) to TRBJ2-1, with a weak D call TRBD2 (6 bases). Germline V gene sequence: CDR1 LGHDT, CDR2 YNNKEL (reference sequence). This CDR3 is built from 16 residues. V lost 3 bases and J lost 8, with 20 bases in between. The CDR3 nucleotides read TGTGCCAGCAGCCATTTCCGGGGGTGGCATTTCGATGAGCAGTTCTTC. Amino acids: CASSHFRGWHFDEQFF.

The rearrangement links TRBV5-1 to TRBJ1-1; 8 nucleotides line up with TRBD1. CDR1 SGHRS and CDR2 YFSETQ come from the germline V gene. This CDR3 is built from 15 residues. V lost 4 bases and J lost 0; bases outside the gene matches: 5. CDR3 region: CASSNRTGMNTEAFF. DNA of the CDR3: TGCGCCAGCAGCAACAGGACAGGGATGAACACTGAAGCTTTCTTT. Full variable domain (remainder filled in from reference TRBV5-1 and TRBJ1-1): KAGVTQTPRYLIKTRGQQVTLSCSPISGHRSVSWYQQTPGQGLQFLFEYFSETQRNKGNFPGRFSGRQFSNSRSEMNVSTLELGDSALYLCASSNRTGMNTEAFFGQGTRLTVV.

The chain recombines TRBV7-3 with TRBJ1-2; the D gene is possibly TRBD1 (5 bases). The V and J ends lost 0 bases and 8 bases respectively, with 13 bases between them. CDR3 length equals 14 residues. Per germline, CDR1 SGHTA and CDR2 FQGTGA. In DNA form, the CDR3 reads TGTGCCAGCAGCTTAACGGGGACGGGAGGGGGCTACACCTTC. Translated: CASSLTGTGGGYTF.

CDR3 sequence reads: CATSDSPTSAIETQYF. DNA for the CDR3: TGTGCCACCAGTGATAGTCCGACTAGTGCTATAGAGACCCAGTACTTC. The chain recombines TRBV24-1 with TRBJ2-5; tentative D call: TRBD2 (6 bases). The CDR3 spans 16 residues. In germline, CDR1 is KGHDR, CDR2 SFDVKD. The V end was cut by 3 bases, the J end by 4 bases, with 17 bases between.

V usage is TRBV30 and J usage is TRBJ2-1; 13 nucleotides agree with TRBD2. The CDR3 spans 14 residues. J gave up 8 bases and V 6 bases, and 7 bases lay outside the gene matches. Looked up from germline, CDR1 is GTSNPN and CDR2 is SVGIG (reference sequence). CDR3 coding DNA: TGTGCCTGCTCCACTAGCGGGGGGGCGTATGAGCAGTTCTTC. Protein: CACSTSGGAYEQFF.

This clone was seen once. Other DNA sequences in this sample translate to the same CDR3. The chain carries TRBV4-1 and TRBJ2-7; TRBD1 might be the D (6 bases). V was trimmed by 1 base and J by 6 bases, leaving 10 bases between them. The germline V gene has CDR1 MGHRA and CDR2 YSYEKL. The CDR3 loop spans 13 amino acids. CDR3 region: CASSQGPGVEQYF. CDR3 DNA sequence: TGCGCCAGCAGCCAAGGTCCAGGGGTCGAGCAGTACTTC.

This clone was seen only a few times. The chain uses TRBV9 and TRBJ2-2; the D gene is possibly TRBD1 (5 bases). The V and J ends lost 0 bases and 7 bases respectively, with 10 bases between them. The V gene's germline CDR1 is SGDLS and CDR2 YYNGEE. The CDR3 loop spans 14 amino acids. The CDR3 loop is CASSVVQEGGELFF. The DNA of the CDR3 is TGTGCCAGCAGCGTAGTACAGGAAGGCGGGGAGCTGTTTTTT.

The chain combines TRBV6-5 with TRBJ1-5, with 7 bases that match TRBD1. In germline, CDR1 is MNHEY, CDR2 SVGAGI. Trimming cost V 10 bases and J 7 bases; bases outside gene matches: 13. CDR3 length: 14 amino acids. This CDR3 is CAITRQGLGQPQHF. The CDR3 region has the DNA TGTGCCATCACCAGACAGGGTCTAGGGCAGCCCCAGCATTTT.

The CDR3 nucleotides read TGTGCCAGCAGCCACTTAGCGGGCGGGGAGACCCAGTACTTC. Its protein is CASSHLAGGETQYF. The V call is TRBV3-1 (or the pseudogene TRBV3-2), the J call TRBJ2-5, with 7 positions matching TRBD2. There are 14 residues in the CDR3. Germline lookup yields CDR1 LGHDT and CDR2 YNNKEL (reference sequence). The junction had 6 bases not matched to a gene; V was cut back by 3 bases and J by 5 bases.

The table lists this clone with a count of one. V is TRBV5-6 and J is TRBJ2-5, with 7 bases matching TRBD1. This CDR3 has 14 residues. Germline V gene lookup returns CDR1 SGHDT and CDR2 YYEEEE. Losses at the gene ends were 6 bases for V and 12 bases for J; bases not matched to a gene: 17. The chain's CDR3 is CASTDPGQTGREYF. The CDR3 DNA reads TGTGCCAGCACCGACCCGGGACAGACAGGAAGGGAGTACTTC.

V and J are TRBV5-4 and TRBJ1-1; TRBD1 might be the D (6 bases). CDR3 length: 15 residues. V was shortened by 0 bases and J by 0 bases, with 9 bases between the two germline ends. Germline CDR1 reads SGHNT; CDR2 reads YYREEE (reference sequence). Written as DNA, the CDR3 is TGTGCCAGCAGCTTGGGGGGGCCGATGAACACTGAAGCTTTCTTT. This sequence encodes CASSLGGPMNTEAFF.

J is TRBJ1-1 and V is TRBV5-1; D is perhaps TRBD1 (6 bases). V was cut by 0 bases and J by 3 bases, with 9 bases left in between. Germline V gene sequence: CDR1 SGHRS, CDR2 YFSETQ. The CDR3 spans 14 residues. CDR3 nucleotides: TGCGCCAGCAGCTTGGCAGGGGTGGACACTGAAGCTTTCTTT. Translated: CASSLAGVDTEAFF.

The V and J genes are TRBV7-3 and TRBJ2-3; no firm D call. Germline CDR1 is SGHTA and CDR2 is FQGTGA. The CDR3 runs to 13 residues. V gave up 5 bases and J gave up 0 bases, with 6 bases separating them. The CDR3 region is CASSPSSTDTQYF. The CDR3 nucleotides read TGTGCCAGCAGCCCGTCTAGCACAGATACGCAGTATTTT. Combining the CDR3 with reference TRBV7-3 and TRBJ2-3 gives the whole variable domain GAGVSQTPSNKVTEKGKYVELRCDPISGHTALYWYRQSLGQGPEFLIYFQGTGAADDSGLPNDRFFAVRPEGSVSTLKIQRTERGDSAVYLCASSPSSTDTQYFGPGTRLTVL.

The chain couples TRBV7-3 to TRBJ1-2; possibly TRBD1 for D (5 bases). The CDR3 is 11 amino acids. CDR1 and CDR2 from the germline V gene are SGHTA and FQGTGA. V was pared by 2 bases and J by 7 bases, with 5 bases between. The CDR3 DNA is TGTGCCAGCAGCTTACAGGGTGGCTACACCTTC. Translated, it gives CASSLQGGYTF.

The chain employs TRBV5-4 and TRBJ1-6; weak D call: TRBD1 (5 bases). The CDR3 is 15 residues long. CDR1 SGHNT and CDR2 YYREEE come from the germline V gene (reference sequence). Trimming took 4 bases from V and 8 from J, leaving 16 bases between them. CDR3 nucleotide sequence: TGTGCCAGCAGCCCGGGGGTCAGTTTGGATTCACCCCTCCACTTT. The encoded protein is CASSPGVSLDSPLHF.

The V and J genes are TRBV7-3 and TRBJ1-2; D might be TRBD1 (6 bases). Trimming took off 1 base at V and 2 bases at J, with 17 bases between the two ends. CDR1 and CDR2 (germline): SGHTA, FQGTGA. The CDR3 length is 17 residues. The CDR3 spells CASSLSLVSGQNYGYTF. The CDR3 DNA follows: TGTGCCAGCAGCTTAAGTCTAGTCTCGGGACAAAACTATGGCTACACCTTC.

Turning to this clone: A far larger clone is one base from this, pointing to a likely read error. The rearrangement joins TRBV25-1 to TRBJ2-7, with 10 bases that match TRBD1. There are 16 residues in the CDR3. With V trimmed by 6 bases and J by 6 bases, 14 bases remained unmatched. Germline V gene lookup returns CDR1 MGHDK and CDR2 SYGVNS. This CDR3 reads CASSMEGGQGSSEQYF. CDR3 nucleotides: TGTGCCAGCAGCATGGAGGGGGGACAGGGGTCGAGCGAGCAGTACTTC.

The J gene is TRBJ2-1, the V gene TRBV9; 7 bases are a match to TRBD2. Germline V gene lookup returns CDR1 SGDLS and CDR2 YYNGEE. The CDR3 length is 12 residues. J was trimmed by 15 bases and V by 0 bases; bases with no gene match: 6. CDR3 coding DNA: TGTGCCAGCAGCGTAGTGCGGGGGAGGCTGTTCTTC. Translating it yields CASSVVRGRLFF.

The CDR3, as DNA: TGTGCCAGCTCAGGGTACGATGAGCAGTTCTTC. This translates into CASSGYDEQFF. The chain uses TRBV12-3 or TRBV12-4 and TRBJ2-1; a possible D gene is TRBD1 (5 bases). Trimming shortened V by 8 bases and J by 8 bases, and 10 bases separated the two germline ends. The CDR3 consists of 11 residues.

This clone has just a few counts. The rearrangement uses TRBV10-3 and TRBJ1-4, with D perhaps matching TRBD1 (5 bases). The V gene's germline CDR1 is ENHRY and CDR2 SYGVKD. V shed 10 bases and J shed 7 bases, with 16 bases lying between them. The CDR3 spans 13 residues. The DNA of the CDR3 is TGTGCCACCCTAGCGCGTGGGGGTGAAAAACTGTTTTTT. Translation: CATLARGGEKLFF.